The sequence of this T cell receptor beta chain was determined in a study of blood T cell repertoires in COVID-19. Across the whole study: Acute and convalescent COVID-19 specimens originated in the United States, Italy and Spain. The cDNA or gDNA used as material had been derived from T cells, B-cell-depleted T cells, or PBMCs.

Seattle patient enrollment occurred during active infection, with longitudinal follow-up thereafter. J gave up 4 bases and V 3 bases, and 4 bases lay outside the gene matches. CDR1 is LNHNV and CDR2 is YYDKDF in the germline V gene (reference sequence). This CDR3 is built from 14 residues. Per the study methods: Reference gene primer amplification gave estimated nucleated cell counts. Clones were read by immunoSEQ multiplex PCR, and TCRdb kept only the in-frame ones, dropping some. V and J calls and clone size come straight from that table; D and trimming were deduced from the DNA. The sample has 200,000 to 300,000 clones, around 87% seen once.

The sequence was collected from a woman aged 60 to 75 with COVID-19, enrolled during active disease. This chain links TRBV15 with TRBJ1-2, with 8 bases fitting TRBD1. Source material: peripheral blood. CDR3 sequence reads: CATSRPGGGYGYTF. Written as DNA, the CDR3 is TGTGCCACCAGCAGGCCAGGGGGCGGCTATGGCTACACCTTC.